Below, 21 T cell receptor beta chains from the same sample are listed, as sequenced in a study of T cell responses to AZD1222 COVID-19 vaccine. Assay: immunoSEQ multiplex PCR; the TCRdb copy retains only in-frame clones and omits some. This sample has tens of thousands of clones, with 85% to 90% found just once. The material was peripheral blood, obtained on day 0 of AZD1222 vaccination. These receptor sequences come from an adult in good health.

The V gene is TRBV7-8, the J gene TRBJ2-2; 12 nucleotides agree with TRBD1. CDR3 length: 16 amino acids. J lost 9 bases, V lost 5 bases, and 10 bases had no gene match. Germline CDR1 reads SGHVS; CDR2 reads FQNEAQ. The chain's CDR3 is CASSLVGTGGMRELFF. CDR3 DNA: TGTGCCAGCAGCCTCGTTGGGACAGGGGGCATGCGGGAGCTGTTTTTT. Full variable domain (rest looked up from reference TRBV7-8 and TRBJ2-2): GAGVSQSPRYKVAKRGQDVALRCDPISGHVSLFWYQQALGQGPEFLTYFQNEAQLDKSGLPSDRFFAERPEGSVSTLKIQRTQQEDSAVYLCASSLVGTGGMRELFFGEGSRLTVL.

The chain combines TRBV5-6 with TRBJ1-2; no clear D gene. This CDR3 has 14 residues. Trimming left V 4 bases short and J 2 bases short, with 12 bases between. The germline CDR1 and CDR2 sequences are SGHDT and YYEEEE. CDR3 residues: CASSLLQLNYGYTF. The CDR3 DNA is TGTGCCAGCAGCCTATTACAGCTAAACTATGGCTACACCTTC.

CDR3 loop: CASSQDFRQGEDIQYF. Here the CDR3 DNA reads TGCGCCAGCAGCCAAGATTTTAGACAGGGGGAGGACATTCAGTACTTC. J is TRBJ2-4 and V is TRBV4-3; 9 positions agree with TRBD1. Trimming at V came to 0 bases and at J to 8 bases, leaving 8 bases not matched to a gene. The CDR3 spans 16 residues. CDR1 LGHNA and CDR2 YSLEER come from the germline V gene.

CDR3 loop: CASSPRGEMNTEAFF. DNA of the CDR3: TGTGCCAGCTCACCAAGGGGAGAAATGAACACTGAAGCTTTCTTT. The rearrangement links TRBV18 to TRBJ1-1; D perhaps matches TRBD1 (5 bases). The CDR3 extends over 15 amino acids. CDR1 KGHSH and CDR2 LQKENI come from the germline V gene. V lost 2 bases and J 0 bases, leaving 10 bases between the germline ends.

The chain recombines TRBV9 with TRBJ2-1; TRBD1 agrees at 10 bases. V trimming: 4 bases; J trimming: 5 bases; junction bases outside the gene matches: 6. Germline CDR1 SGDLS, CDR2 YYNGEE. The CDR3 consists of 15 residues. The CDR3 sequence: CASSLRQGADNEQFF. CDR3 nucleotides: TGTGCCAGCAGCCTACGACAGGGGGCTGACAATGAGCAGTTCTTC.

The rearrangement links TRBV30 to TRBJ2-7, with a tentative D call TRBD2 (6 bases). CDR3 length equals 16 residues. Per the germline V gene, CDR1 is GTSNPN and CDR2 is SVGIG (reference sequence). Deletions cut 2 bases from V and 4 bases from J, with 21 bases between. Written as DNA, the CDR3 is TGTGCCTGGAGTTCGGGGGAGGTACGGGATAAATACGAGCAGTACTTC. This translates into CAWSSGEVRDKYEQYF.

This clone was seen a handful of times. The rearrangement uses TRBV5-6 and TRBJ1-2; D may be TRBD1 (6 bases). This CDR3 has 14 amino acids. Germline-derived CDR1 and CDR2 are SGHDT and YYEEEE. Deletions cut 4 bases from V and 5 bases from J, with 15 bases between. CDR3 nucleotide sequence: TGTGCCAGCAGCGGAATACAGGGTCGGTATGGCTACACCTTC. Amino acid sequence: CASSGIQGRYGYTF.

This chain links TRBV5-1 with TRBJ1-1, with 7 bases matching TRBD1. The germline gives CDR1 SGHRS, CDR2 YFSETQ. The CDR3 contains 14 residues. Trimming removed 5 bases from V and 7 bases from J; junction bases left unmatched: 11. CDR3 sequence reads: CASRAGTAMGEAFF. CDR3 DNA: TGCGCCAGCAGAGCCGGGACAGCGATGGGTGAAGCTTTCTTT.

The chain recombines TRBV28 with TRBJ1-4, with 12 bases aligning to TRBD1. The CDR3 runs 16 residues. The germline CDR1 and CDR2 sequences are MDHEN and SYDVKM. V shed 6 bases, J shed 8 bases, and the junction held 10 bases outside the gene matches. The CDR3 spells CASSPGTGGLREKLFF. Here the CDR3 DNA reads TGTGCCAGCAGCCCTGGGACAGGGGGCTTGAGGGAAAAACTGTTTTTT.

The genes are TRBV11-1 and TRBJ2-5; TRBD2 agrees at 7 bases. CDR3 length equals 14 residues. From germline, CDR1 is SGHAT and CDR2 FQDESV (reference sequence). V gave up 7 bases and J gave up 5 bases; unmatched junction bases: 10. CDR3 sequence reads: CASTRSSGFETQYF. The CDR3 DNA reads as TGTGCCAGCACCAGGAGTAGCGGGTTCGAGACCCAGTACTTC.

This chain connects TRBV19 to TRBJ1-4, with D hard to call. The germline V gene encodes CDR1 LNHDA and CDR2 SQIVND (reference sequence). CDR3 length: 15 residues. With 8 bases removed from V and 0 bases from J, the gap between germline ends came to 13 bases. CDR3 nucleotide sequence: TGTGCCAGTGTCGACGATATTGCAACTAATGAAAAACTGTTTTTT. It translates to CASVDDIATNEKLFF.

This chain joins TRBV9 and TRBJ2-3; 8 bases are shared with TRBD1. Per the germline V gene, CDR1 is SGDLS and CDR2 is YYNGEE. The CDR3 contains 16 residues. The V segment lost 3 bases and the J segment 4 bases; nucleotides outside the gene matches: 10. CDR3 region: CASSASLGQGSDTQYF. CDR3 bases: TGTGCCAGCAGCGCTAGTCTCGGACAGGGTTCAGATACGCAGTATTTT. The whole variable domain, filled in from reference TRBV9 and TRBJ2-3, reads DSGVTQTPKHLITATGQRVTLRCSPRSGDLSVYWYQQSLDQGLQFLIQYYNGEERAKGNILERFSAQQFPDLHSELNLSSLELGDSALYFCASSASLGQGSDTQYFGPGTRLTVL.

This sequence joins TRBV19 and TRBJ1-1, with D tentatively TRBD1 (6 bases). There are 12 residues in the CDR3. Germline CDR1 is LNHDA and CDR2 is SQIVND (reference sequence). The V gene lost 4 bases and the J gene lost 4 bases, with 7 bases spanning the gap. CDR3 region: CASSRGLTEAFF. CDR3 DNA sequence: TGTGCCAGTAGTAGGGGGCTCACTGAAGCTTTCTTT.

This clone was found once. J is TRBJ2-7 and V is TRBV28, with 7 bases that match TRBD1. The V and J ends lost 7 bases and 2 bases, in that order; junction bases with no gene match: 5. The V gene's germline CDR1 is MDHEN and CDR2 SYDVKM. The CDR3 length is 13 residues. This chain's CDR3 is CASIDGTAYEQYF. For the CDR3, the DNA is TGTGCCAGCATAGACGGGACAGCCTACGAGCAGTACTTC.

The gene calls are TRBV6-1 and TRBJ2-7; the D is unclear. From germline, CDR1 is MNHNS and CDR2 SASEGT. Trimming removed 2 bases at V and 3 bases at J, with 2 bases between. This CDR3 spans 11 amino acids. CDR3 in amino acids: CASSEFYEQYF. As DNA, the CDR3 is TGTGCCAGCAGTGAATTCTACGAGCAGTACTTC.

This clone has just a few counts. The CDR3 protein is CASTPGGFGPEQYF. The CDR3 DNA follows: TGTGCCAGCACCCCGGGCGGGTTCGGGCCCGAGCAGTACTTC. The V and J genes are TRBV28 and TRBJ2-7, with D perhaps matching TRBD2 (5 bases). V lost 7 bases and J lost 6, with 19 bases in between. This CDR3 is built from 14 residues. The V gene's germline CDR1 is MDHEN and CDR2 SYDVKM.

The J gene is TRBJ2-3, the V gene TRBV4-2, with 12 nucleotides matching TRBD2. CDR1 is LGHNA, CDR2 YNFKEQ, per germline. V was clipped by 0 bases and J by 4 bases; unmatched bases: 2. The CDR3 is made up of 16 amino acids. CDR3 amino acids: CASSQDLAGGPDTQYF. CDR3 coding DNA: TGTGCCAGCAGCCAAGATCTAGCGGGAGGGCCAGATACGCAGTATTTT.

The rearrangement links TRBV28 to TRBJ2-5; the match to TRBD2 covers 10 bases. Trimming at V came to 2 bases and at J to 11 bases, leaving 2 bases not matched to a gene. CDR1 MDHEN and CDR2 SYDVKM come from the germline V gene. The CDR3 extends over 12 amino acids. The DNA of the CDR3 is TGTGCCAGCAGTTTAACTAGCGGGGAGCAGTACTTC. Translated, it gives CASSLTSGEQYF.

The chain joins TRBV6-2 or TRBV6-3 to TRBJ2-3, with 7 bases identical to TRBD2. The V segment lost 1 base and the J segment 3 bases; nucleotides outside the gene matches: 10. The CDR3 totals 17 residues. The V gene's germline CDR1 is MNHEY and CDR2 SVGEGT. The CDR3 loop is CASSYWFGGTKTDTQYF. The CDR3 DNA reads TGTGCCAGCAGTTACTGGTTCGGCGGGACTAAAACAGATACGCAGTATTTT.

The J gene is TRBJ2-2, the V gene TRBV5-1, with 7 bases aligning to TRBD2. Germline V CDR1 and CDR2: SGHRS, YFSETQ. The J segment lost 6 bases and the V segment lost 0 bases, leaving 8 bases of the junction unmatched. The CDR3 length is 16 residues. The CDR3 DNA is TGCGCCAGCAGCTTGGTACTAGCGAAGGGGCCCGGGGAGCTGTTTTTT. Its translation: CASSLVLAKGPGELFF.

This clone has only a few counts. The gene calls are TRBV18 and TRBJ1-5; D call uncertain. The germline V gene has CDR1 KGHSH and CDR2 LQKENI. V lost 2 bases and J 2 bases, leaving 13 bases between the germline ends. There are 16 residues in the CDR3. CDR3 nucleotide sequence: TGTGCCAGCTCACCAGGTAGGGCTGCGGGCAATCAGCCCCAGCATTTT. This sequence encodes CASSPGRAAGNQPQHF.